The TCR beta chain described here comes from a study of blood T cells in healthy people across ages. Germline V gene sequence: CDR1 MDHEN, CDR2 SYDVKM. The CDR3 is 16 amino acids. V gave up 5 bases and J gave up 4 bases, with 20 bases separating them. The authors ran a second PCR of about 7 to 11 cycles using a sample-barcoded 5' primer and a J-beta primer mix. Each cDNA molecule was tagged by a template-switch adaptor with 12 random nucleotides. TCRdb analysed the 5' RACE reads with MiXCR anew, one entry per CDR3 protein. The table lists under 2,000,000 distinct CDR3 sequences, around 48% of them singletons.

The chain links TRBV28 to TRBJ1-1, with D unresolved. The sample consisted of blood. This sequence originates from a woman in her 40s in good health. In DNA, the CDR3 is TGTGCCAGCAGTCCCCCGGGGAGGAGGCCGGGCACTGAAGCTTTCTTT. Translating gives CASSPPGRRPGTEAFF.